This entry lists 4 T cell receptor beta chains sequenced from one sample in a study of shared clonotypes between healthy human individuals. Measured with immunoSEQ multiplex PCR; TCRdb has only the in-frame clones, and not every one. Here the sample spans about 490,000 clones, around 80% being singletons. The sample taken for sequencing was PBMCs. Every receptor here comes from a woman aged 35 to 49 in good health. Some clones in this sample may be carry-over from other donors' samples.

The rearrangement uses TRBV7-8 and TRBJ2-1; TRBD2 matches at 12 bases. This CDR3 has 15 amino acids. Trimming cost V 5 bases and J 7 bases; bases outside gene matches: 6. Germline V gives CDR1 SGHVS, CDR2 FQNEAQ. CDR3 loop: CASSATSGSMNEQFF. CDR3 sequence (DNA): TGTGCCAGCAGCGCGACTAGCGGGAGTATGAATGAGCAGTTCTTC.

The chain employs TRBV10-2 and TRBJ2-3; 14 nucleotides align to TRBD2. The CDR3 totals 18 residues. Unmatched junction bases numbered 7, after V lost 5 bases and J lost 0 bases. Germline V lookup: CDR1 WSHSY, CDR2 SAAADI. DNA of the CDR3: TGCGCCAGCAGTAGACTAGCGGGAGGGCCGAAGAGCACAGATACGCAGTATTTT. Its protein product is CASSRLAGGPKSTDTQYF.

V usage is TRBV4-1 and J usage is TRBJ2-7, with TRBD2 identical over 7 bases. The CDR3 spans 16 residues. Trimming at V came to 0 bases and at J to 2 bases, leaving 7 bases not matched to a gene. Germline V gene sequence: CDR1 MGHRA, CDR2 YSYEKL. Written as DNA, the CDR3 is TGCGCCAGCAGCCAAGATCCCCAGCGGGGAGCCTACGAGCAGTACTTC. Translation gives CASSQDPQRGAYEQYF.

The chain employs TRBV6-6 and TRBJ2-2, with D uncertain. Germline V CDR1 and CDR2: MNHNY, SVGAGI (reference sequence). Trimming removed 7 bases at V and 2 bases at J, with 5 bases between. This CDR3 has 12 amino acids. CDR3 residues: CASKFNTGELFF. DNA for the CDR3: TGTGCCAGCAAATTCAACACCGGGGAGCTGTTTTTT.